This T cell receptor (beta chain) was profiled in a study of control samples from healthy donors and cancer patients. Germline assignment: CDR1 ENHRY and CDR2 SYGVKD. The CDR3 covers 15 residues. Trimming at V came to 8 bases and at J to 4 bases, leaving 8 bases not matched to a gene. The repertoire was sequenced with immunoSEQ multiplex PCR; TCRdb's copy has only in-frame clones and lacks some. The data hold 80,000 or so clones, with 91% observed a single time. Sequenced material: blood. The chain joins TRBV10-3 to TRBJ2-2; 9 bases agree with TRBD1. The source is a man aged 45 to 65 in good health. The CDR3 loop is CAIGVRDRATGELFF. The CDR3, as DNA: TGTGCCATCGGAGTGCGGGACAGGGCCACCGGGGAGCTGTTTTTT.